This T cell receptor beta chain was recovered during a study of T cell responses to AZD1222 COVID-19 vaccine. Study-level results: There were repertoire samples only from the period after the peak T cell response. Just a handful of AZD1222 recipients tested seropositive at baseline. Increases in Spike-specific TCR breadth and depth were seen after two AZD1222 doses. Clonal diversity may have been underestimated in mostly white British donors.

For this clone: Its cognate antigen is unknown.

TCRdb keeps only in-frame clones here, not all; method: immunoSEQ multiplex PCR. The sample has roughly 150,000 clones, 90% seen once. This TCR came from an adult in good health. Sequencing used peripheral blood, obtained on day 0 of AZD1222 vaccination.

The CDR3 here is CASSFRDPGANVLTF. CDR3 coding DNA: TGCGCCAGCAGCTTCAGGGATCCTGGGGCCAACGTCCTGACTTTC. The genes are TRBV5-1 and TRBJ2-6, with D perhaps TRBD1 (5 bases). Germline CDR1 reads SGHRS; CDR2 reads YFSETQ. CDR3 size: 15 residues. Trimming took off 2 bases at V and 2 bases at J, with 8 bases between the two ends.